This T cell receptor (beta chain) was identified during a study of regulatory T cells in long-lasting Graves disease. General study results and limits: TCR diversity was lower in persistent Graves' patients (versus newly diagnosed ones). Persistent disease samples used TRBV28, TRBJ1-2 and TRBJ2-5 preferentially.

For TCR beta, libraries came from iRepertoire HTBI primers and Arm-PCR of CDR3 regions. TCRdb redid the calling of the multiplex PCR reads with MiXCR, one entry per CDR3 protein. This sample has under 250,000 distinct CDR3 sequences, with over 20% found just once. The length of the CDR3 is 14 residues. Germline CDR1 and CDR2: MNHEY and SMNVEV (reference sequence). Trimming pared 1 base from V and 6 bases from J, leaving 9 bases between. This sample's time point: newly diagnosed GD, antithyroid drugs for less than 3 months. With RNA extracted from PBMCs as input, the TCR library was made. One endocrinology department in Xi'an, China, was where patients came from. This clonotype was seen ten or more times. Its antigen remains unknown.

Sequencing used peripheral blood mononuclear cells (PBMCs), obtained at new diagnosis, from a patient treated with antithyroid drugs. The clonotype was recovered from a female donor with Graves disease. The genes are TRBV27 and TRBJ1-4; a weak D match, TRBD1 (5 bases). The CDR3 reads CASSLYGGYEKLFF. Here the CDR3 DNA reads TGTGCCAGCAGTTTATACGGGGGGTATGAAAAACTGTTTTTT.